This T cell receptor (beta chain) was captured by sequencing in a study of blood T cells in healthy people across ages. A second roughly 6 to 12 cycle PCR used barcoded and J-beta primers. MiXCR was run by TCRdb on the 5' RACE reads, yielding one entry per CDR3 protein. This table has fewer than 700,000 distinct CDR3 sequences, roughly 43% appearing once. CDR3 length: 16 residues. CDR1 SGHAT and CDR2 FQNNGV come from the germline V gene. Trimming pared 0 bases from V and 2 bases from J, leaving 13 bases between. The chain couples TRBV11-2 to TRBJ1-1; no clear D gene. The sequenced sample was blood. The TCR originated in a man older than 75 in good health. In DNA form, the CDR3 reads TGTGCCAGCAGCTTAGATCAAGCAGGTTTTAACACTGAAGCTTTCTTT. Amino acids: CASSLDQAGFNTEAFF.